Detailed here is one TCR beta chain. Its antigen is currently unknown. This PCR relied on a set of 60 Vbeta primers and 13 Jbeta primers. Assay used: immunoSEQ multiplex PCR; TCRdb lists only in-frame clones, some missing. In the table there are 160,000 or so clones, roughly 83% of which are singletons. The data are from a study of cytomegalovirus exposure and HLA in healthy donors. Study context: There were more than 350 genotyped donors. Of these, roughly 80% fell in the genetic ancestry cluster associated with self-reported Caucasian donors. Study outcomes and limitations: Later analysis found that TCR beta chains associated with HLA were more clonally expanded than other, equally common chains. The study put around 180 TCR beta chains on its list as cytomegalovirus-associated.

Despite likely unrecorded immune exposures, the donors were nominally healthy at the time of sampling. Trimming stripped 9 bases from V and 0 bases from J, with 21 bases between. CDR1 SNHLY and CDR2 FYNNEI come from the germline V gene. This CDR3 spans 16 amino acids. This rearrangement joins TRBV2 to TRBJ2-7; the D gene is possibly TRBD1 (7 bases). This TCR came from a woman aged 18-30 years in good health and CMV-seronegative. The sequencing input was PBMCs. CDR3 in amino acids: CARGGSTTGLSYEQYF. DNA of the CDR3: TGTGCCAGGGGGGGATCCACGACAGGGCTCTCCTACGAGCAGTACTTC. Filled out from reference TRBV2 and TRBJ2-7, the complete variable domain reads EPEVTQTPSHQVTQMGQEVILRCVPISNHLYFYWYRQILGQKVEFLVSFYNNEISEKSEIFDDQFSVERPDGSNFTLKIRSTKLEDSAMYFCARGGSTTGLSYEQYFGPGTRLTVT.